This T cell receptor (beta chain) was captured by sequencing in a study of PD-L1 blockade in urothelial cancer. Study in general: Patients started atezolizumab around 2014, 1,200 mg intravenously every 3 weeks. Timepoints chosen for blood analysis were 3 weeks (second dose) and 6 weeks after treatment start. Per blood sample, T cells had a median of about 150,000.

This clone was detected a few times. Generated by immunoSEQ multiplex PCR, the TCRdb table keeps only in-frame clones and is missing some. The table has 60,000 or so clones, under 90% seen once. Time point here: pretreatment peripheral blood. The sequenced sample was PBMCs, obtained around atezolizumab (anti-PD-L1) treatment. The sequence derives from a man between 65 and 79 years old with urothelial cancer.

The DNA of the CDR3 is TGTGCCAGCAGCTTAGTAGTAACTACGCAGTATTTT. Protein sequence: CASSLVVTTQYF. The chain links TRBV11-2 to TRBJ2-3; D not certain. V was pared by 1 base and J by 8 bases, with 7 bases between. The CDR3 runs to 12 residues. The V gene's germline CDR1 is SGHAT and CDR2 FQNNGV.